The 31 T cell receptor beta chains below all came from one sample that was sequenced in a study of T-cell memory formation after mild COVID-19. TCRdb recomputed calls from the 5' RACE reads with MiXCR, one row per CDR3 protein. The profile covers 40,000 to 55,000 distinct CDR3 sequences, with more than 10% appearing a single time and around 24% taken by the ten largest. The sample consisted of PBMCs or a T cell subset sorted from them (not recorded which). The origin of the receptors is a man aged 18 to 30 who had mild COVID-19 (a few samples of this study predate the infection). Cell type and time point are not known.

This clonotype has at least ten counts. The chain joins TRBV24-1 to TRBJ2-5, with D possibly called TRBD1 or TRBD2 (5 bases each). Germline V gene lookup returns CDR1 KGHDR and CDR2 SFDVKD. The CDR3 extends over 16 amino acids. Deletions cut 5 bases from V and 1 base from J, with 16 bases between. In nucleotides, the CDR3 is TGTGCCACCAGTGCGTCCCGGTGGGGGAGCCAAGAGACCCAGTACTTC. It is translated as CATSASRWGSQETQYF.

The V and J genes are TRBV6-5 and TRBJ2-5; the D gene is possibly TRBD1 (5 bases). The CDR3 consists of 13 residues. Germline V CDR1 and CDR2: MNHEY, SVGAGI. V was pared by 0 bases and J by 5 bases, with 7 bases between. The CDR3 bases are TGTGCCAGCAGTTACTCAGGGGCCGAGACCCAGTACTTC. Protein: CASSYSGAETQYF.

This clonotype was detected a few times. The chain is built from TRBV5-1 and TRBJ2-3; TRBD1 matches 8 bases. The CDR3 runs to 15 residues. The J segment lost 4 bases and the V segment lost 5 bases, leaving 9 bases of the junction unmatched. Per germline, CDR1 SGHRS and CDR2 YFSETQ. The CDR3 DNA follows: TGCGCCAGCAGAAGACAGGGGTTTGCTTCAGATACGCAGTATTTT. The encoded protein is CASRRQGFASDTQYF.

This clonotype has at least ten counts. The chain links TRBV12-3 or TRBV12-4 to TRBJ2-3, with 9 bases identical to TRBD1. CDR3 length equals 17 residues. Trimming at V came to 4 bases and at J to 7 bases, leaving 15 bases not matched to a gene. The CDR3 sequence: CASSYRGTGMFGHTQYF. The CDR3 nucleotides are TGTGCCAGCAGTTACCGGGGGACAGGGATGTTCGGGCATACGCAGTATTTT.

This chain connects TRBV7-9 to TRBJ2-1; D is unresolved. V gave up 3 bases and J gave up 7 bases, with 7 bases separating them. Germline V gene sequence: CDR1 SEHNR, CDR2 FQNEAQ (reference sequence). The CDR3 has 12 residues. The CDR3 DNA follows: TGTGCCAGCAGCTTGTTTAGGAATGAGCAGTTCTTC. As protein: CASSLFRNEQFF.

This chain joins TRBV15 and TRBJ1-2; 8 bases map to TRBD1. The ends lost 5 bases at V and 5 bases at J; junction bases unmatched: 7. Germline loops: CDR1 LNHNV, CDR2 YYDKDF (reference sequence). CDR3 length: 14 residues. The CDR3 DNA follows: TGTGCCACCAGCCGGGACAGGCGAACTTATGGCTACACCTTC. It codes for CATSRDRRTYGYTF.

The CDR3 sequence is CAWSPGTGNTEAFF. In DNA form, the CDR3 reads TGTGCCTGGAGTCCCGGGACAGGGAACACTGAAGCTTTCTTT. The V gene is TRBV30, the J gene TRBJ1-1; TRBD1 aligns across 8 bases. Germline trimming cut 2 bases from V and 1 base from J; bases unmatched to any gene: 3. The CDR3 contains 14 residues. Germline V gene data show CDR1 as GTSNPN and CDR2 as SVGIG (reference sequence).

The V gene is TRBV7-3, the J gene TRBJ2-3, with unresolved D. This CDR3 has 16 amino acids. Trimming pared 5 bases from V and 4 bases from J, leaving 19 bases between. CDR1 is SGHTA and CDR2 is FQGTGA in the germline V gene. The CDR3 reads CASSLQSFPPADTQYF. CDR3 DNA sequence: TGTGCCAGCAGCCTGCAGAGCTTCCCCCCGGCAGATACGCAGTATTTT.

This clonotype has only a few counts. The chain has TRBV20-1 and TRBJ2-7; 9 nucleotides line up with TRBD2. J gave up 6 bases and V 0 bases, and 9 bases lay outside the gene matches. From germline, CDR1 is DFQATT and CDR2 SNEGSKA (reference sequence). This CDR3 is built from 15 residues. CDR3 coding DNA: TGCAGTGCTAGAGACCCCCTAGCGGGGTTTGGCGAGCAGTACTTC. Amino acid sequence: CSARDPLAGFGEQYF.

CDR3 loop: CASRNLRGQGRTGELFF. The CDR3 DNA follows: TGTGCCAGCCGAAACCTTCGGGGACAGGGGCGCACCGGGGAGCTGTTTTTT. The chain is built from TRBV11-2 and TRBJ2-2; 10 bases map to TRBD1. Unmatched junction bases numbered 13, after V lost 8 bases and J lost 4 bases. Germline V gene sequence: CDR1 SGHAT, CDR2 FQNNGV. CDR3 length: 17 residues.

This clonotype was picked up a small number of times. The chain uses TRBV18 and TRBJ1-2, with a possible D match to TRBD1 (6 bases). The CDR3 runs 16 residues. Germline loops: CDR1 KGHSH, CDR2 LQKENI. V was pared by 1 base and J by 2 bases, with 14 bases between. CDR3 coding DNA: TGTGCCAGCTCACCACTACAGGGCCTCCAAAACTATGGCTACACCTTC. This codes for CASSPLQGLQNYGYTF. Filled out from reference TRBV18 and TRBJ1-2, the complete variable domain reads NAGVMQNPRHLVRRRGQEARLRCSPMKGHSHVYWYRQLPEEGLKFMVYLQKENIIDESGMPKERFSAEFPKEGPSILRIQQVVRGDSAAYFCASSPLQGLQNYGYTFGSGTRLTVV.

V and J are TRBV12-3 or TRBV12-4 and TRBJ1-1; D ambiguous. The ends were cut back, 5 bases at V and 10 bases at J, with 11 bases in the middle. This CDR3 has 11 residues. DNA of the CDR3: TGTGCCAGCAGTCCCTCGGTTGGAGCTTTCTTT. It encodes CASSPSVGAFF.

This clonotype showed up many times. This chain uses TRBV5-1 with TRBJ2-7, with 8 bases matching TRBD2. Germline V lookup: CDR1 SGHRS, CDR2 YFSETQ. The CDR3 runs 14 residues. Losses at the gene ends were 5 bases for V and 2 bases for J; bases not matched to a gene: 6. CDR3 sequence (DNA): TGCGCCAGCAGTAGAATAGCGGGAACCTACGAGCAGTACTTC. Its protein is CASSRIAGTYEQYF.

This clonotype was seen more than once but under ten times. This chain connects TRBV7-6 to TRBJ2-7, with TRBD2 matching 13 bases. J lost 6 bases, V lost 3 bases, and 5 bases had no gene match. This CDR3 has 15 residues. Germline loops: CDR1 SGHVS, CDR2 FNYEAQ. In nucleotides, the CDR3 is TGTGCCAGCAGCTTCACTAGCGGGGGGGCTTTCGAGCAGTACTTC. This sequence encodes CASSFTSGGAFEQYF.

This clonotype was found a few times. The rearrangement links TRBV7-2 to TRBJ1-2; 8 bases are shared with TRBD1. V dropped 2 bases and J dropped 2; count of bases not matched to a gene: 4. The CDR3 has 15 amino acids. The germline V gene encodes CDR1 SGHTA and CDR2 FQGNSA. CDR3: CASSLSGTGNYGYTF. The DNA for the CDR3 is TGTGCCAGCAGCTTATCCGGGACAGGCAACTATGGCTACACCTTC.

This clonotype was seen only a few times. This chain links TRBV9 with TRBJ1-3, with a tentative D call TRBD1 (6 bases). This CDR3 comprises 17 residues. Trimming stripped 0 bases from V and 0 bases from J, with 13 bases between. Germline CDR1 SGDLS, CDR2 YYNGEE. CDR3 coding DNA: TGTGCCAGCAGCGTAGGGGCAGGGGCACTCTCTGGAAACACCATATATTTT. Residues: CASSVGAGALSGNTIYF. Drawing the rest from reference TRBV9 and TRBJ1-3, the complete variable domain is DSGVTQTPKHLITATGQRVTLRCSPRSGDLSVYWYQQSLDQGLQFLIQYYNGEERAKGNILERFSAQQFPDLHSELNLSSLELGDSALYFCASSVGAGALSGNTIYFGEGSWLTVV.

V is TRBV4-1 and J is TRBJ1-2; 7 bases agree with TRBD1. The CDR3 runs to 17 residues. The germline V gene has CDR1 MGHRA and CDR2 YSYEKL. The junction had 12 bases not matched to a gene; V was cut back by 0 bases and J by 5 bases. Here the CDR3 reads CASSQDWTGAHPYGYTF. The CDR3 DNA is TGCGCCAGCAGCCAAGATTGGACAGGCGCCCACCCATATGGCTACACCTTC.

V is TRBV4-3 and J is TRBJ1-1; D perhaps matches TRBD1 (5 bases). V was trimmed by 6 bases and J by 5 bases, leaving 10 bases between them. Germline V gives CDR1 LGHNA, CDR2 YSLEER. The CDR3 covers 12 residues. The CDR3 protein is CASRREGTEAFF. CDR3 coding DNA: TGCGCCAGCAGGCGGGAGGGGACTGAAGCTTTCTTT.

The genes are TRBV5-4 and TRBJ2-3; 8 positions match TRBD1. J gave up 2 bases and V 5 bases, and 7 bases lay outside the gene matches. Germline V gives CDR1 SGHNT, CDR2 YYREEE (reference sequence). The CDR3 is 15 amino acids. The CDR3 region is CASRPTGGPTDTQYF. CDR3 in DNA: TGTGCCAGCAGACCTACAGGGGGACCCACAGATACGCAGTATTTT.

This clonotype was counted many times. The chain links TRBV3-1 to TRBJ2-2; D is possibly TRBD2 (6 bases). Germline V CDR1 and CDR2: LGHDT, YNNKEL (reference sequence). This CDR3 region has 16 residues. Trimming removed 4 bases at V and 5 bases at J, with 17 bases between. The CDR3 DNA reads TGTGCCAGCAGCCCCCCGGGGGAGCCCGGGACCGGGGAGCTGTTTTTT. Protein: CASSPPGEPGTGELFF.

In this sample, this clonotype turned up many times. The chain combines TRBV7-2 with TRBJ2-1; D possibly uses TRBD1 or TRBD2 (6 bases each). CDR1 and CDR2 (germline): SGHTA, FQGNSA. The CDR3 has 14 residues. Trimming shortened V by 5 bases and J by 8 bases, and 16 bases separated the two germline ends. CDR3 nucleotide sequence: TGTGCCAGCAGCCCCCCGGGGGCGGGCTATGAGCAGTTCTTC. Translating it yields CASSPPGAGYEQFF.

Only a few counts were recorded for this clonotype. The V gene is TRBV20-1, the J gene TRBJ2-1, with 10 bases lining up with TRBD2. The CDR3 consists of 15 residues. After removal of 2 bases from V and 8 bases from J, the junction contained 9 bases not matched to a gene. The germline V gene has CDR1 DFQATT and CDR2 SNEGSKA (reference sequence). The CDR3 reads CSARSPAGGIYEQFF. In DNA form, the CDR3 reads TGCAGTGCTAGATCCCCAGCGGGGGGGATCTATGAGCAGTTCTTC.

This clonotype turned up a few times. J is TRBJ1-1 and V is TRBV12-3 or TRBV12-4; 7 nucleotides agree with TRBD1. The CDR3 has 14 residues. V shed 6 bases, J shed 6 bases, and the junction held 10 bases outside the gene matches. CDR3 sequence: CASSPPDRVAEAFF. The CDR3 DNA reads TGTGCCAGCAGCCCCCCCGACAGGGTCGCTGAAGCTTTCTTT.

This clonotype was counted between two and nine times. The rearrangement uses TRBV7-2 and TRBJ2-3; 10 bases are a match to TRBD2. Germline assignment: CDR1 SGHTA and CDR2 FQGNSA. This CDR3 has 14 residues. The J segment lost 5 bases and the V segment lost 5 bases, leaving 4 bases of the junction unmatched. CDR3 amino acids: CASSPRTSGDTQYF. The DNA of the CDR3 is TGTGCCAGCAGCCCGCGGACTAGCGGAGATACGCAGTATTTT.

The sample holds a few counts of this clonotype. The chain uses TRBV12-3 or TRBV12-4 and TRBJ1-1; no definite D call. CDR3 length: 13 residues. Trimming took off 5 bases at V and 4 bases at J, with 11 bases between the two ends. CDR3 in amino acids: CASSPAGSTEAFF. The CDR3 DNA sequence: TGTGCCAGCAGTCCGGCGGGGAGCACTGAAGCTTTCTTT.

The sample holds a few counts of this clonotype. The V and J genes are TRBV18 and TRBJ2-7, with 10 positions matching TRBD1. V shed 3 bases, J shed 0 bases, and the junction held 2 bases outside the gene matches. Germline V gives CDR1 KGHSH, CDR2 LQKENI. The CDR3 sequence is 15 residues long. CDR3 in DNA: TGTGCCAGCTCACCGAGGACAGGGGGCTCCTACGAGCAGTACGTC. Translating gives CASSPRTGGSYEQYV.

The chain carries TRBV6-2 or TRBV6-3 and TRBJ1-1, with 8 bases matching TRBD1. Losses at the gene ends were 2 bases for V and 7 bases for J; bases not matched to a gene: 9. CDR3 length: 15 residues. CDR1 is MNHEY, CDR2 SVGEGT, per germline. Here the CDR3 reads CASSYGPSGGFEAFF. The DNA for the CDR3 is TGTGCCAGCAGTTACGGGCCGTCAGGGGGCTTTGAAGCTTTCTTT.

The sample holds many counts of this clonotype. This sequence joins TRBV20-1 and TRBJ2-2, with 9 bases aligning to TRBD1. Germline V gene data show CDR1 as DFQATT and CDR2 as SNEGSKA (reference sequence). V trimming: 0 bases; J trimming: 1 base; junction bases outside the gene matches: 3. The CDR3 contains 16 residues. CDR3 DNA sequence: TGCAGTGCTAGAGATCCGGGACAGGGGAACACCGGGGAGCTGTTTTTT. It specifies CSARDPGQGNTGELFF.

Only a few counts were recorded for this clonotype. The chain joins TRBV6-5 to TRBJ2-7; 8 bases agree with TRBD1. Germline loops: CDR1 MNHEY, CDR2 SVGAGI. There are 15 residues in the CDR3. V trimming: 6 bases; J trimming: 2 bases; junction bases outside the gene matches: 9. The CDR3, as DNA: TGTGCCAGCAGCCCCGGGACAGGTTTACCCTACGAGCAGTACGTC. It is translated as CASSPGTGLPYEQYV.

This clonotype was picked up many times. The genes are TRBV7-2 and TRBJ2-3; 11 positions match TRBD2. The CDR3 loop spans 15 amino acids. Germline trimming cut 1 base from V and 10 bases from J; bases unmatched to any gene: 7. Germline V gives CDR1 SGHTA, CDR2 FQGNSA. The CDR3 here is CASSLGPGLAEPQYF. The CDR3 DNA follows: TGTGCCAGCAGCTTAGGCCCGGGACTAGCGGAGCCGCAGTATTTT.

This clonotype appeared a few times. This chain joins TRBV24-1 and TRBJ2-5, with TRBD2 matching 9 bases. In germline, CDR1 is KGHDR, CDR2 SFDVKD. CDR3 size: 13 residues. Unmatched junction bases numbered 5, after V lost 9 bases and J lost 4 bases. CDR3 DNA sequence: TGTGCCACCGAGCGGGGGGCCGGAGAGACCCAGTACTTC. Amino acid sequence: CATERGAGETQYF.